The following is a T cell receptor beta chain sequence with its context. Its target is not known. The CDR3 spans 15 residues. The ends were cut back, 8 bases at V and 0 bases at J, with 16 bases in the middle. The germline V gene has CDR1 SGHRS and CDR2 YFSETQ. PCR used 60 Vbeta primers and 13 Jbeta primers. Profiling relied on immunoSEQ multiplex PCR, and the TCRdb table lists in-frame clones only, not all of them. The table includes around 71,000 clones, approximately 70% detected once. These data belong to a study of cytomegalovirus exposure and HLA in healthy donors. Findings and limits, study-wide: Most of the TCR beta V segments (in an earlier analysis) were productive either about 90% or about 30% of the time. Among TCR beta chains of equal frequency, HLA-associated ones were more clonally expanded in a later analysis. Among immune exposure information, only CMV serostatus was available. Roughly uniform depth of sequencing across donors was assumed in presence/absence analyses.

V and J are TRBV5-1 and TRBJ2-3, with a tentative D call TRBD1 (5 bases). Sequences were obtained from PBMCs. The sequence came from a male donor in good health and CMV-seropositive. The CDR3 nucleotides are TGCGCCAGTTCCAGGGCGAGAACTAGCACAGATACGCAGTATTTT. Translated, it gives CASSRARTSTDTQYF.